Each of the 22 T cell receptor beta chains below was sequenced from the same sample in a study of T cell repertoires in aging, cancer and after chemotherapy. Amplification of TCR beta used genomic DNA extracted from peripheral blood. A mixed TRB-A/B primer pool amplified rearranged TRB by multiplex touch-down PCR. TCRdb itself ran the multiplex PCR reads through MiXCR, one entry per CDR3 protein. The repertoire includes over 10,000 distinct CDR3 sequences, 26% of them detected once, and roughly 2.5% sits in the top ten. Sample: blood. Receptor source: a human donor in good health.

In this sample, this clonotype is medium-sized. The chain employs TRBV6-1 and TRBJ1-2; D is possibly TRBD1 (5 bases). Germline assignment: CDR1 MNHNS and CDR2 SASEGT. The CDR3 has 13 amino acids. V was shortened by 1 base and J by 6 bases, with 9 bases between the two germline ends. The CDR3 is CASSEGRADGYTF. Here the CDR3 DNA reads TGTGCCAGCAGTGAAGGCAGGGCAGATGGCTACACCTTC.

Of note for this clonotype: A read error may be the cause here, since a much bigger clone is one base away. The chain uses TRBV6-5 and TRBJ2-7; 9 bases are shared with TRBD1. Germline values: CDR1 MNHEY, CDR2 SVGAGI. The CDR3 is 14 residues long. The trim removed 0 bases at V and 5 bases at J, leaving 2 bases unmatched. In DNA form, the CDR3 reads TGTGCCAGCAGTTACTCGGGACAGGGACACGAGCAGTACGTC. This encodes CASSYSGQGHEQYV.

J is TRBJ1-1 and V is TRBV20-1, with 8 bases lining up with TRBD1. Trimming at V came to 2 bases and at J to 1 base, leaving 3 bases not matched to a gene. Germline V gives CDR1 DFQATT, CDR2 SNEGSKA (reference sequence). CDR3 length: 14 amino acids. The CDR3 spells CSARKQGGNTEAFF. The DNA for the CDR3 is TGCAGTGCTAGAAAACAGGGGGGGAACACTGAAGCTTTCTTT.

V and J are TRBV27 and TRBJ1-4; TRBD1 matches 8 bases. Germline assignment: CDR1 MNHEY and CDR2 SMNVEV (reference sequence). V lost 2 bases to trimming and J lost 7 bases; unmatched junction nucleotides: 3. The CDR3 loop spans 14 amino acids. CDR3 DNA sequence: TGTGCCAGCAGTTTAATCAGGGGGCGTGAAAAACTGTTTTTT. Its protein product is CASSLIRGREKLFF.

The rearrangement joins TRBV6-5 to TRBJ2-7; possibly TRBD2 for D (6 bases). V was shortened by 7 bases and J by 6 bases, with 13 bases between the two germline ends. CDR3 length: 12 amino acids. Germline values: CDR1 MNHEY, CDR2 SVGAGI. CDR3 nucleotide sequence: TGTGCCAGCAACCCGCGGGGTGGCGAGCAGTACTTC. It specifies CASNPRGGEQYF.

The chain recombines TRBV10-3 with TRBJ1-5, with D maybe TRBD1 (5 bases). Germline V gives CDR1 ENHRY, CDR2 SYGVKD. The length of the CDR3 is 13 residues. Trimming removed 3 bases from V and 2 bases from J, with 5 bases in between. The CDR3 here is CAISDRGNQPQHF. The CDR3 DNA reads TGTGCCATCAGTGACAGGGGCAATCAGCCCCAGCATTTT.

This sequence joins TRBV20-1 and TRBJ2-2; D is unresolved. Germline V lookup: CDR1 DFQATT, CDR2 SNEGSKA (reference sequence). V was cut by 3 bases and J by 3 bases, with 17 bases left in between. This CDR3 region has 16 residues. This CDR3 reads CSARSSANPYTGELFF. The DNA for the CDR3 is TGCAGTGCTAGGTCCTCTGCAAACCCTTACACCGGGGAGCTGTTTTTT.

The gene calls are TRBV7-9 and TRBJ1-4; unclear D gene. The germline V gene encodes CDR1 SEHNR and CDR2 FQNEAQ (reference sequence). Trimming pared 5 bases from V and 0 bases from J, leaving 10 bases between. The CDR3 sequence is 15 residues long. The CDR3 region has the DNA TGTGCCAGCAGCCAGCGGGGAGCAACTAATGAAAAACTGTTTTTT. Protein: CASSQRGATNEKLFF.

The sample holds a few counts of this clonotype. The chain links TRBV10-3 to TRBJ2-5; 9 bases map to TRBD1. With V trimmed by 8 bases and J by 1 base, 5 bases remained unmatched. The V gene's germline CDR1 is ENHRY and CDR2 SYGVKD. The CDR3 runs 14 residues. The chain's CDR3 is CAIGQTGGQETQYF. The CDR3 nucleotides read TGTGCCATCGGACAGACAGGGGGCCAAGAGACCCAGTACTTC.

In this sample, this clonotype turned up a few times. The chain uses TRBV7-9 and TRBJ2-7; TRBD1 matches at 12 bases. Germline CDR1 and CDR2: SEHNR and FQNEAQ (reference sequence). The CDR3 covers 19 residues. With V trimmed by 5 bases and J by 0 bases, 14 bases remained unmatched. The CDR3, as DNA: TGTGCCAGCAGCCCGAGGGGGGGACAGGGGGCCCTATCCTCCTACGAGCAGTACGTC. As protein: CASSPRGGQGALSSYEQYV.

This clonotype was detected a few times. Its ends do not fully match the called genes, so a read error is possible. The chain carries TRBV4-2 and TRBJ2-3; either TRBD1 or TRBD2 may fit D (5 bases each). The CDR3 is 14 amino acids. Germline V gene data show CDR1 as LGHNA and CDR2 as YNFKEQ. For the CDR3, the DNA is TGCGCCAGCAGCCAAGGGACCTACACAGATACGCAGTATTTT. This translates into CASSQGTYTDTQYF.

Within the sample, this clonotype is medium-sized. The V and J genes are TRBV20-1 and TRBJ2-1, with 7 positions matching TRBD1. The CDR3 covers 13 residues. Germline trimming cut 5 bases from V and 7 bases from J; bases unmatched to any gene: 8. Germline-derived CDR1 and CDR2 are DFQATT and SNEGSKA (reference sequence). In nucleotides, the CDR3 is TGCAGTGCTTTTGACAGGGTGGGAAATGAGCAGTTCTTC. Translating it yields CSAFDRVGNEQFF.

This clonotype has just a few counts. This sequence joins TRBV6-6 and TRBJ1-5; possibly TRBD1 for D (5 bases). The CDR3 is 16 amino acids. Trimming shortened V by 7 bases and J by 0 bases, and 16 bases separated the two germline ends. Germline lookup yields CDR1 MNHNY and CDR2 SVGAGI (reference sequence). CDR3 DNA sequence: TGTGCCAGCACCCAACTCCTGGGGGTTAGCAATCAGCCCCAGCATTTT. Protein product: CASTQLLGVSNQPQHF.

The V call is TRBV6-1, the J call TRBJ2-3; 10 nucleotides agree with TRBD2. The V and J ends lost 6 bases and 1 base, in that order; junction bases with no gene match: 4. Germline assignment: CDR1 MNHNS and CDR2 SASEGT. The CDR3 runs 15 residues. CDR3 sequence reads: CASRFTSGGTDTQYF. The CDR3, as DNA: TGTGCCAGCAGGTTTACTAGCGGGGGCACAGATACGCAGTATTTT.

The chain joins TRBV18 to TRBJ1-5; a weak D match, TRBD1 (6 bases). CDR3 size: 13 residues. Trimming removed 3 bases from V and 5 bases from J, with 8 bases in between. Germline V CDR1 and CDR2: KGHSH, LQKENI. CDR3 nucleotide sequence: TGTGCCAGCTCACCGGGACAACATCAGCCCCAGCATTTT. It specifies CASSPGQHQPQHF.

This clonotype is termed medium-sized (0.01 to 0.1%). The chain links TRBV6-5 to TRBJ1-2; TRBD1 is a possible D gene (6 bases). V gave up 6 bases and J gave up 8 bases, with 10 bases separating them. This CDR3 is 11 amino acids long. Germline V gene data show CDR1 as MNHEY and CDR2 as SVGAGI. The DNA for the CDR3 is TGTGCCAGCAGGGGGGGCGAGGGCTACACCTTC. Residues: CASRGGEGYTF.

By share of the sample, this clonotype is medium-sized. The genes are TRBV20-1 and TRBJ2-7, with D possibly being TRBD2 (6 bases). This CDR3 has 12 residues. The germline CDR1 and CDR2 sequences are DFQATT and SNEGSKA (reference sequence). V was pared by 0 bases and J by 5 bases, with 8 bases between. The chain's CDR3 is CSARDSGHEQYF. CDR3 in DNA: TGCAGTGCTAGAGATAGCGGCCACGAGCAGTACTTC.

Sample share makes this clonotype medium-sized. This chain joins TRBV7-9 and TRBJ1-2; a weak D match, TRBD1 (6 bases). The CDR3 length is 16 residues. CDR1 is SEHNR, CDR2 FQNEAQ, per germline (reference sequence). The ends were cut back, 4 bases at V and 5 bases at J, with 20 bases in the middle. Here the CDR3 DNA reads TGTGCCAGCAGCTCCCGGGACGGGACAAACGAGTATGGCTACACCTTC. Translating gives CASSSRDGTNEYGYTF.

This clonotype has just a few counts. The chain uses TRBV5-1 and TRBJ1-1; D is perhaps TRBD1 (5 bases). The V end was cut by 0 bases, the J end by 1 base, with 10 bases between. The CDR3 runs 15 residues. Germline V gene lookup returns CDR1 SGHRS and CDR2 YFSETQ. Written as DNA, the CDR3 is TGCGCCAGCAGCTTGGCCCAGGGAAGGAACACTGAAGCTTTCTTT. It is translated as CASSLAQGRNTEAFF.

The chain uses TRBV4-1 and TRBJ2-2, with D perhaps given as TRBD1 or TRBD2 (6 bases each). V was cut by 0 bases and J by 3 bases, with 20 bases left in between. The CDR3 spans 19 residues. Germline CDR1 MGHRA, CDR2 YSYEKL. In DNA form, the CDR3 reads TGCGCCAGCAGCCAAGAATCGGGGGCGGTGGGCGCGGACACCGGGGAGCTGTTTTTT. This sequence encodes CASSQESGAVGADTGELFF.

This sequence joins TRBV2 and TRBJ1-1; 11 nucleotides match TRBD1. Germline assignment: CDR1 SNHLY and CDR2 FYNNEI. J was trimmed by 0 bases and V by 8 bases; bases with no gene match: 11. The CDR3 is made up of 17 amino acids. In DNA form, the CDR3 reads TGTGCCAGCGGAATCACCGGGACAGGGGGTCTGAACACTGAAGCTTTCTTT. Translating it yields CASGITGTGGLNTEAFF.

The V gene is TRBV24-1, the J gene TRBJ2-1, with a weak D call TRBD2 (7 bases). This CDR3 is built from 16 residues. V lost 1 base and J 6 bases, leaving 15 bases between the germline ends. CDR1 and CDR2 (germline): KGHDR, SFDVKD. As DNA, the CDR3 is TGTGCCACCAGTGATTTTGGCGCAGGGGAGGGCAATGAGCAGTTCTTC. Residues: CATSDFGAGEGNEQFF.